The 27 T cell receptor beta chains presented below share a single source sample, sequenced in a study of blood T cell repertoires in COVID-19. Only in-frame clones appear in the TCRdb table, and some are missing; sequencing was by immunoSEQ multiplex PCR. The profile shows around 620,000 clones, 80% to 90% of them singletons. The specimen was peripheral blood. The receptors shown here come from a woman aged 18-29 years with acute or convalescent COVID-19.

This chain joins TRBV5-1 and TRBJ2-3; TRBD1 matches at 11 bases. Trimming at V came to 4 bases and at J to 3 bases, leaving 4 bases not matched to a gene. This CDR3 spans 15 amino acids. Germline V CDR1 and CDR2: SGHRS, YFSETQ. CDR3: CASSKGQGATDTQYF. CDR3 coding DNA: TGCGCCAGCAGCAAAGGACAGGGGGCTACAGATACGCAGTATTTT.

The chain recombines TRBV5-1 with TRBJ1-1; 7 nucleotides match TRBD1. V dropped 4 bases and J dropped 4; count of bases not matched to a gene: 7. This CDR3 region has 14 residues. CDR1 SGHRS and CDR2 YFSETQ come from the germline V gene. In nucleotides, the CDR3 is TGCGCCAGCAGCCCGTCACAGGGGAGCACTGAAGCTTTCTTT. It encodes CASSPSQGSTEAFF. Supplemented by reference TRBV5-1 and TRBJ1-1, the full variable domain reads KAGVTQTPRYLIKTRGQQVTLSCSPISGHRSVSWYQQTPGQGLQFLFEYFSETQRNKGNFPGRFSGRQFSNSRSEMNVSTLELGDSALYLCASSPSQGSTEAFFGQGTRLTVV.

The chain recombines TRBV7-8 with TRBJ1-1, with 8 bases that match TRBD1. The CDR3 is 14 amino acids. Germline V gene sequence: CDR1 SGHVS, CDR2 FQNEAQ. Trimming took 5 bases from V and 3 from J; bases not matched to a gene: 5. The CDR3 DNA reads as TGTGCCAGCAGCACGGACAGGGATTACACTGAAGCTTTCTTT. Protein: CASSTDRDYTEAFF.

V gene TRBV27 combines with J gene TRBJ1-1; TRBD1 matches at 10 bases. This CDR3 is built from 13 residues. Germline loops: CDR1 MNHEY, CDR2 SMNVEV (reference sequence). V trimming: 6 bases; J trimming: 12 bases; junction bases outside the gene matches: 10. The CDR3, as DNA: TGTGCCAGCAGGACAGGGGGCTCCCTCAGGACTTTCTTT. Translating it yields CASRTGGSLRTFF.

Worth noting for this clone: One end of the junction fails to match germline, which may point to a read error. The J gene is TRBJ2-1, the V gene TRBV5-1; D is unresolved. Per the germline V gene, CDR1 is SGHRS and CDR2 is YFSETQ. This CDR3 contains 11 residues. This chain's CDR3 is CASSTYNEQFF. DNA for the CDR3: TGCGCCAGCAGCACCTATAATGAGCAGTTCTTC.

The rearrangement joins TRBV3-1 (or the pseudogene TRBV3-2) to TRBJ2-2; TRBD2 matches 7 bases. This CDR3 is built from 13 residues. CDR1 LGHDT and CDR2 YNNKEL come from the germline V gene (reference sequence). V shed 3 bases, J shed 7 bases, and the junction held 2 bases outside the gene matches. The chain's CDR3 is CASSHTSVGELFF. CDR3 coding DNA: TGTGCCAGCAGCCACACTAGCGTCGGGGAGCTGTTTTTT.

The rearrangement joins TRBV15 to TRBJ2-5; TRBD1 is a possible D gene (5 bases). In germline, CDR1 is LNHNV, CDR2 YYDKDF (reference sequence). CDR3 length equals 15 residues. Trimming shortened V by 0 bases and J by 5 bases, and 13 bases separated the two germline ends. The CDR3 DNA reads TGTGCCACCAGCAGAGATCCAGGGCGTTCGGAGACCCAGTACTTC. Residues: CATSRDPGRSETQYF.

The genes are TRBV6-5 and TRBJ2-1; no firm D call. V was pared by 8 bases and J by 7 bases, with 18 bases between. The V gene's germline CDR1 is MNHEY and CDR2 SVGAGI. This CDR3 contains 14 residues. This chain's CDR3 is CASATSRLGNEQFF. In DNA form, the CDR3 reads TGTGCCAGCGCCACCAGCCGCCTCGGGAATGAGCAGTTCTTC.

The rearrangement joins TRBV19 to TRBJ1-2; D is ambiguous. CDR3 length: 15 residues. V shed 7 bases and J shed 3 bases, with 18 bases lying between them. CDR1 and CDR2 (germline): LNHDA, SQIVND (reference sequence). The CDR3 region is CASNPGVALDYGYTF. The CDR3 DNA sequence: TGTGCCAGTAATCCGGGTGTGGCCTTAGACTATGGCTACACCTTC.

This sequence joins TRBV3-1 (or the pseudogene TRBV3-2) and TRBJ2-2, with D possibly TRBD2 on 7 matching bases. V lost 4 bases and J lost 6, with 15 bases in between. The germline gives CDR1 LGHDT, CDR2 YNNKEL (reference sequence). This CDR3 has 15 residues. CDR3 DNA sequence: TGTGCCAGCAGCCTCTTAGGAGGGGGGGCCGGGGAGCTGTTTTTT. Encoded protein: CASSLLGGGAGELFF.

This chain joins TRBV20-1 and TRBJ1-1; no clear D gene. Germline V lookup: CDR1 DFQATT, CDR2 SNEGSKA (reference sequence). CDR3 length: 9 residues. The CDR3 DNA reads TGCAGCCCTAGGTGCACACCTTTCTTT. Protein product: CSPRCTPFF.

A word on this clone: This sample includes further DNA sequences coding for the same CDR3. The gene calls are TRBV14 and TRBJ1-1, with D possibly being TRBD1 (6 bases). CDR1 SGHDN and CDR2 FVKESK come from the germline V gene. CDR3 length: 14 amino acids. V gave up 3 bases and J gave up 0 bases, with 8 bases separating them. The CDR3 protein is CASSHRTVNTEAFF. DNA for the CDR3: TGTGCCAGCAGCCACCGGACAGTGAACACTGAAGCTTTCTTT.

This clone was picked up one time. The chain has TRBV5-4 and TRBJ1-2; 7 bases align to TRBD1. The V gene end was trimmed by 0 bases and the J gene end by 5 bases; junction bases not matched to a gene: 7. Germline assignment: CDR1 SGHNT and CDR2 YYREEE (reference sequence). The CDR3 extends over 15 amino acids. DNA for the CDR3: TGTGCCAGCAGCTTGGCCCTTGGGACAGCTTATGGCTACACCTTC. Protein: CASSLALGTAYGYTF.

This clone is a singleton in its sample. This rearrangement joins TRBV24-1 to TRBJ2-6; 7 bases align to TRBD1. The germline V gene has CDR1 KGHDR and CDR2 SFDVKD. V dropped 7 bases and J dropped 1; count of bases not matched to a gene: 9. This CDR3 contains 17 residues. CDR3 nucleotide sequence: TGTGCCACCAGCCCGACAGGGTCGATTTCTGGGGCCAACGTCCTGACTTTC. This codes for CATSPTGSISGANVLTF.

The chain is built from TRBV11-2 and TRBJ2-7, with a possible D match to TRBD1 (9 bases). The CDR3 spans 16 residues. Germline CDR1 reads SGHAT; CDR2 reads FQNNGV. V was clipped by 6 bases and J by 4 bases, with 22 bases between them. The CDR3 sequence: CASSFVAGGQGYEQYF. The CDR3 nucleotides read TGTGCCAGCAGTTTTGTCGCGGGGGGACAGGGTTACGAGCAGTACTTC.

The chain is built from TRBV7-2 and TRBJ1-1; 8 bases are shared with TRBD1. Trimming cost V 5 bases and J 11 bases; bases outside gene matches: 16. Germline CDR1 and CDR2: SGHTA and FQGNSA. The CDR3 sequence is 15 residues long. CDR3 nucleotides: TGTGCCAGCAGCCAAGACGCGGGGCTGGGACAGGTCGCTTTCTTT. Translating gives CASSQDAGLGQVAFF.

The gene calls are TRBV10-3 and TRBJ1-1; tentatively, D is TRBD1 (6 bases). The ends were cut back, 6 bases at V and 0 bases at J, with 8 bases in the middle. Germline CDR1 is ENHRY and CDR2 is SYGVKD. The CDR3 covers 13 residues. The CDR3 sequence: CAIRRQVNTEAFF. The CDR3 DNA is TGTGCCATCAGAAGACAGGTGAACACTGAAGCTTTCTTT.

V usage is TRBV5-1 and J usage is TRBJ1-6, with 8 nucleotides matching TRBD1. V dropped 7 bases and J dropped 8; count of bases not matched to a gene: 8. Germline CDR1 SGHRS, CDR2 YFSETQ. The CDR3 loop spans 14 amino acids. CDR3 sequence: CASGRTGFDSPLHF. CDR3 in DNA: TGCGCCAGCGGAAGGACAGGGTTTGATTCACCCCTCCACTTT.

The chain has TRBV29-1 and TRBJ1-2; tentative D call: TRBD1 (5 bases). V gave up 4 bases and J gave up 2 bases, with 26 bases separating them. CDR3 size: 18 residues. Germline V CDR1 and CDR2: SQVTM, ANQGSEA. The CDR3 nucleotides are TGCAGCGTTGTTATCGGAAAGCCCCGCCGTCGACAGAACTATGGCTACACCTTC. This codes for CSVVIGKPRRRQNYGYTF.

DNA of the CDR3: TGTGCCACCGTAGGTCATTCCGGGGCTGGGGCCAACGTCCTGACTTTC. This gives the protein CATVGHSGAGANVLTF. The V and J genes are TRBV19 and TRBJ2-6, with D possibly TRBD2 on 5 matching bases. Germline values: CDR1 LNHDA, CDR2 SQIVND (reference sequence). The V end lost 10 bases, the J end lost 2 bases, and 18 bases lay between the germline ends. This CDR3 is 16 amino acids long.

J is TRBJ2-4 and V is TRBV5-6; 11 nucleotides line up with TRBD1. The CDR3 runs to 13 residues. Trimming took 3 bases from V and 8 from J; bases not matched to a gene: 1. Germline-derived CDR1 and CDR2 are SGHDT and YYEEEE. CDR3 nucleotides: TGTGCCAGCAGCTGGGGACAGGGGGACATTCAGTACTTC. Protein product: CASSWGQGDIQYF.

This chain uses TRBV5-6 with TRBJ1-1; 8 bases are shared with TRBD1. The CDR3 spans 12 residues. Germline loops: CDR1 SGHDT, CDR2 YYEEEE. The V and J ends lost 4 bases and 8 bases, in that order; junction bases with no gene match: 4. The chain's CDR3 is CASSLGQGEAFF. The CDR3, as DNA: TGTGCCAGCAGCCTTGGACAGGGCGAAGCTTTCTTT. The entire variable domain, with the rest obtained from reference TRBV5-6 and TRBJ1-1, is as follows: DAGVTQSPTHLIKTRGQQVTLRCSPKSGHDTVSWYQQALGQGPQFIFQYYEEEERQRGNFPDRFSGHQFPNYSSELNVNALLLGDSALYLCASSLGQGEAFFGQGTRLTVV.

V gene TRBV18 combines with J gene TRBJ2-1; 11 bases line up with TRBD2. The V gene's germline CDR1 is KGHSH and CDR2 LQKENI. This CDR3 has 16 residues. With V trimmed by 6 bases and J by 2 bases, 6 bases remained unmatched. The CDR3 reads CASSLGLAAAYNEQFF. The CDR3 nucleotides read TGTGCCAGCTCTCTGGGACTAGCGGCCGCCTACAATGAGCAGTTCTTC.

Of note for this clone: Other DNA variants within this sample encode the same CDR3. The genes are TRBV5-1 and TRBJ1-2, with TRBD1 matching 8 bases. The CDR3 has 14 residues. Germline values: CDR1 SGHRS, CDR2 YFSETQ. The trim removed 4 bases at V and 2 bases at J, leaving 4 bases unmatched. CDR3 region: CASSRGQGNYGYTF. CDR3 sequence (DNA): TGCGCCAGCAGCCGAGGACAGGGAAACTATGGCTACACCTTC. Looking up the rest from reference TRBV5-1 and TRBJ1-2 gives the full variable domain: KAGVTQTPRYLIKTRGQQVTLSCSPISGHRSVSWYQQTPGQGLQFLFEYFSETQRNKGNFPGRFSGRQFSNSRSEMNVSTLELGDSALYLCASSRGQGNYGYTFGSGTRLTVV.

The chain couples TRBV2 to TRBJ1-6; a possible D gene is TRBD1 (6 bases). Germline CDR1 and CDR2: SNHLY and FYNNEI. The CDR3 is 16 amino acids. The V end lost 5 bases, the J end lost 0 bases, and 11 bases lay between the germline ends. In nucleotides, the CDR3 is TGTGCCAGCAGTTACAGGGTCCCCTCCTATAATTCACCCCTCCACTTT. It is translated as CASSYRVPSYNSPLHF.

The chain joins TRBV5-1 to TRBJ1-1; no reliable D call. The V end lost 0 bases, the J end lost 4 bases, and 7 bases lay between the germline ends. The CDR3 covers 13 residues. CDR1 SGHRS and CDR2 YFSETQ come from the germline V gene. The chain's CDR3 is CASSLVFSTEAFF. CDR3 DNA: TGCGCCAGCAGCTTGGTATTTTCCACTGAAGCTTTCTTT.

This clone was recorded only once. This sequence joins TRBV5-6 and TRBJ2-3, with 9 bases fitting TRBD1. This CDR3 has 12 residues. Germline assignment: CDR1 SGHDT and CDR2 YYEEEE. V was clipped by 4 bases and J by 8 bases; unmatched bases: 2. The DNA for the CDR3 is TGTGCCAGCAGCCGGACAGGGGTTACGCAGTATTTT. It codes for CASSRTGVTQYF. The full variable domain, its missing parts supplied by reference TRBV5-6 and TRBJ2-3, is DAGVTQSPTHLIKTRGQQVTLRCSPKSGHDTVSWYQQALGQGPQFIFQYYEEEERQRGNFPDRFSGHQFPNYSSELNVNALLLGDSALYLCASSRTGVTQYFGPGTRLTVL.